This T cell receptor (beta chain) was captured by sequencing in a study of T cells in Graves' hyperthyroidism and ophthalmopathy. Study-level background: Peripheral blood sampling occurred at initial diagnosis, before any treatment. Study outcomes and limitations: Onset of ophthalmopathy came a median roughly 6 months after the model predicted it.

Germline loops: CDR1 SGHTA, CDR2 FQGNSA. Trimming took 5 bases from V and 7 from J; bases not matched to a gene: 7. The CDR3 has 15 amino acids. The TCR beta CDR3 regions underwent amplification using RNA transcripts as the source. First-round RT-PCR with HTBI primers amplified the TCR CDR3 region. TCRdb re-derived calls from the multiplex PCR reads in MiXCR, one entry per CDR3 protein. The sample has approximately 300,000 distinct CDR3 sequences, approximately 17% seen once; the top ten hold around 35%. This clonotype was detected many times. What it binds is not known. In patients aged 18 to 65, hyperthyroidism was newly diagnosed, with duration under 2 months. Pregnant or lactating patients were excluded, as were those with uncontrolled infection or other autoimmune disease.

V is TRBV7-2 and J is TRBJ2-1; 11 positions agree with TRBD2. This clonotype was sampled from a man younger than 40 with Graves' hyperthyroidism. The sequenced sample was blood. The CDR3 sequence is CASSPGLAGQNEQFF. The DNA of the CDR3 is TGTGCCAGCAGCCCCGGACTAGCGGGCCAAAATGAGCAGTTCTTC.